The 2 T cell receptor delta chains reported below all come from one sample, sequenced in a study of gamma-delta T cells after stem cell transplantation. TCRdb processed the RT-PCR reads again with the CATT caller. The sample comprises under 2,500 delta-chain clones, 24% of which are singletons, and approximately 24% rests with the top ten. Material for sequencing was gamma-delta T cells. The receptors derive from a human donor. It is not recorded whose cells these are; they may come from a transplant donor.

With regard to this clone: Since a much larger clone is just one base distant, this may be a read error. It is unclear where the CDR3 begins or ends on the DNA, so no DNA is shown, and the CDR3 is as TCRdb lists it. The CDR3 loop reads CALGVVVDRPPKYWGLGALTARLFF. The chain couples TRDV1 to TRDJ2; the table assigns TRDD3, which was not confirmed against the DNA. Inclusive of both ends, the CDR3 amounts to 25 amino acids. Germline lookup yields CDR1 TSWWSYY and CDR2 QGS.

This clone came up once. The translation of this DNA and the TCRdb protein of a much larger clone differ at residue 3, probably owing to a read error; the protein shown here is translated from the DNA. V gene TRDV2 combines with J gene TRDJ1; D is perhaps TRDD3 (5 bases). CDR3 length: 16 amino acids. CDR1 is GEAIGNYY and CDR2 is EKD in the germline V gene. The DNA for the CDR3 is TGTGCCCGTGACACCGTCGGGGAACTGTACACCGATAAACTCATCTTT. Its protein product is CARDTVGELYTDKLIF.